This T cell receptor beta chain came from a study of CD8+ T cells in alopecia areata. Overall study context: For treated patients, severity scores reflected the percentage of scalp area affected.

This CDR3 has 13 amino acids. V lost 0 bases, J lost 6 bases, and 6 bases lay in between. CDR1 LGHNA and CDR2 YSLEER come from the germline V gene. A remark on this clone: Other DNA variants within this sample encode the same CDR3.

As to treatment: oral pan-JAK inhibitor, 5-10 mg twice daily. RNA, once extracted, was reverse transcribed into cDNA for use as the sequencing template. The assay was immunoSEQ multiplex PCR, and TCRdb's table has in-frame clones only and misses some. The repertoire includes some 180,000 clones, 50% to 65% of them detected once, and less than 14% sits in the top ten. This receptor was taken from a human donor with alopecia areata. The rearrangement joins TRBV4-3 to TRBJ1-5, with D unresolved. Sample: CD8+ T cells sorted from blood, taken at week 24, from a patient treated with tofacitinib. CDR3 sequence: CASSQDFGQPQHF. CDR3 nucleotides: TGCGCCAGCAGCCAAGATTTTGGTCAGCCCCAGCATTTT.